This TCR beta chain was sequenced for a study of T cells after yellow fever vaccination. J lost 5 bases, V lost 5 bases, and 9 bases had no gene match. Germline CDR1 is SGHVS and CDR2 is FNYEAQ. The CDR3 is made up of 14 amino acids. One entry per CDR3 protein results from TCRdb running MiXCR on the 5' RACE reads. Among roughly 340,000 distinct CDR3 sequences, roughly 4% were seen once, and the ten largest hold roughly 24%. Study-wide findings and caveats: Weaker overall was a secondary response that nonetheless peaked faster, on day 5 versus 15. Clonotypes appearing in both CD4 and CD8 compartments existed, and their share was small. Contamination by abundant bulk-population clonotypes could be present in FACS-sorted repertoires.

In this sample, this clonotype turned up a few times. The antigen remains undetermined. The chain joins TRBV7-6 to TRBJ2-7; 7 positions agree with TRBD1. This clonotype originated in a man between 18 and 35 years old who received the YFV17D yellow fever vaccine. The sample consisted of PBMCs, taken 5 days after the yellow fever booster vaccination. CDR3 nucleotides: TGTGCCAGCAGCAGCCGGGACAGTGTCCACGAGCAGTACTTC. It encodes CASSSRDSVHEQYF. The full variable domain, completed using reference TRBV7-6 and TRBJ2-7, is GAGVSQSPRYKVTKRGQDVALRCDPISGHVSLYWYRQALGQGPEFLTYFNYEAQQDKSGLPNDRFSAERPEGSISTLTIQRTEQRDSAMYRCASSSRDSVHEQYFGPGTRLTVT.